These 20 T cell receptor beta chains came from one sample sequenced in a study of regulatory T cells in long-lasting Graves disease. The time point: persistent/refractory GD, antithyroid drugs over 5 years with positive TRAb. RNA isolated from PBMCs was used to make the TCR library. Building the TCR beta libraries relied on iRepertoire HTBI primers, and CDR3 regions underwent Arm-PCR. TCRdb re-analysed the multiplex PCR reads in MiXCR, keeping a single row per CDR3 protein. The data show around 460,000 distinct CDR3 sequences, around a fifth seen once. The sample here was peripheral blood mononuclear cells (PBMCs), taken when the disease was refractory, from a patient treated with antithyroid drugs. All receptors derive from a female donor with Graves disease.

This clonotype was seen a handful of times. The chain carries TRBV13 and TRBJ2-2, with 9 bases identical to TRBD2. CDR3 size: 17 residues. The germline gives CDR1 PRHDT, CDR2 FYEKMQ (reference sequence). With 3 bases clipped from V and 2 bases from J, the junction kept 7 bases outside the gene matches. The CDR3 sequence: CASSFASGVSNTGELFF. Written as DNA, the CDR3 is TGTGCCAGCAGCTTCGCTAGCGGGGTGTCCAACACCGGGGAGCTGTTTTTT.

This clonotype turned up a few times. CDR3 coding DNA: TGTGCCAGCAGCTTCCTCTCCCGGGGGGGCGACGCGGAGCTGTTTTTT. This translates into CASSFLSRGGDAELFF. The chain employs TRBV12-3 or TRBV12-4 and TRBJ2-2; 8 nucleotides line up with TRBD2. V dropped 6 bases and J dropped 10; count of bases not matched to a gene: 16. This CDR3 spans 16 amino acids.

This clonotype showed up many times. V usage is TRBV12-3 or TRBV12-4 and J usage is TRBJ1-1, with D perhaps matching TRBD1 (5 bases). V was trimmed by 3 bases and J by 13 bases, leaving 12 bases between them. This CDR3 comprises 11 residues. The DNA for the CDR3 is TGTGCCAGCAGTTTCGGGGCGCGGGTTTTCTTT. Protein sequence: CASSFGARVFF.

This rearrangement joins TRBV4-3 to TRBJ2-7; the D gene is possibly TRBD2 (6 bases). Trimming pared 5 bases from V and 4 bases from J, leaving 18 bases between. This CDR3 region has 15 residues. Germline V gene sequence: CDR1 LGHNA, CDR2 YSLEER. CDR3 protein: CASSLEEGIAYEQYF. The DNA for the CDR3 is TGCGCCAGCAGCTTGGAGGAGGGGATAGCATACGAGCAGTACTTC.

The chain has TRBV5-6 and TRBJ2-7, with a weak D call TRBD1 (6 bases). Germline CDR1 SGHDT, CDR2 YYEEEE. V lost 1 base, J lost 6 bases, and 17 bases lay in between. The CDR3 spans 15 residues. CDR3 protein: CASSLTPGVYLEQYF. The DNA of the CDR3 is TGTGCCAGCAGCTTGACACCAGGGGTTTATCTCGAGCAGTACTTC.

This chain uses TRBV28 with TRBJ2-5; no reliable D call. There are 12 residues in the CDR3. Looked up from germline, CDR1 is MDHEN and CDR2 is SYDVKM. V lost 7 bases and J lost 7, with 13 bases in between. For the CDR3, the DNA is TGTGCCAGCAAAGCAGATCGGATGACCCAGTACTTC. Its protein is CASKADRMTQYF.

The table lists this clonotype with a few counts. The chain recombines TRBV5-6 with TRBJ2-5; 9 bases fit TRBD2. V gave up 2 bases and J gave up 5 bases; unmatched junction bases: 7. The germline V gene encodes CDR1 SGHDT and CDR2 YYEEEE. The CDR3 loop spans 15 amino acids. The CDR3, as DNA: TGTGCCAGCAGCTTAGGCGGGGGGGCCTTGGAGACCCAGTACTTC. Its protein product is CASSLGGGALETQYF.

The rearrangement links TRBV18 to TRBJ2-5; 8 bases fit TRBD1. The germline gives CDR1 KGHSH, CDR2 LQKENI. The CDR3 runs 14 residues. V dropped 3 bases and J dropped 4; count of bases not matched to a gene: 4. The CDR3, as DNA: TGTGCCAGCTCACCGGACAGGGCATCAGAGACCCAGTACTTC. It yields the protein CASSPDRASETQYF.

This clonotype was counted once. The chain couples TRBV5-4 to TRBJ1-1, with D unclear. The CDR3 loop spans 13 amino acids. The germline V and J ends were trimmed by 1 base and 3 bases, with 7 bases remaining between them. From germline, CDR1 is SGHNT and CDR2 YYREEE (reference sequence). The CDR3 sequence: CASSLREDTEAFF. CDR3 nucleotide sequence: TGTGCCAGCAGCTTGAGGGAGGACACTGAAGCTTTCTTT.

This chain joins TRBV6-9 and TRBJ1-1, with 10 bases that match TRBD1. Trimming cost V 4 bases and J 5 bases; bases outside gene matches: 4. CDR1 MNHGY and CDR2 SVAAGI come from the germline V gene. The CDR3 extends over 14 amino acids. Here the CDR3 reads CASSFRTGGTEAFF. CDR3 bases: TGTGCCAGCAGTTTTCGGACAGGGGGAACTGAAGCTTTCTTT.

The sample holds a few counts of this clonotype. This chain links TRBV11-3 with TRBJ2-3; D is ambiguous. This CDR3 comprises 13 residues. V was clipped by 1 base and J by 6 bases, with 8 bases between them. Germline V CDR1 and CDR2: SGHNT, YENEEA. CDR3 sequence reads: CASSLVYMDTQYF. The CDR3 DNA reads TGTGCCAGCAGCTTAGTGTATATGGATACGCAGTATTTT.

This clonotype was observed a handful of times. In DNA form, the CDR3 reads TGTGCCAGCAGCAGAGACAAGAATCAGCCCCAGCATTTT. This encodes CASSRDKNQPQHF. This chain links TRBV27 with TRBJ1-5; no clear D. This CDR3 is built from 13 residues. Trimming removed 6 bases at V and 4 bases at J, with 10 bases between. CDR1 is MNHEY and CDR2 is SMNVEV in the germline V gene (reference sequence).

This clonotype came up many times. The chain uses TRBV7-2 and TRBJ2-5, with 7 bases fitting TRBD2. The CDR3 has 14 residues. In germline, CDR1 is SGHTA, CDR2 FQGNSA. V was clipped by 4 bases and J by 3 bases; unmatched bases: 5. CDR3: CASSYQRGKETQYF. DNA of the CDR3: TGTGCCAGCAGCTACCAGCGGGGTAAAGAGACCCAGTACTTC.

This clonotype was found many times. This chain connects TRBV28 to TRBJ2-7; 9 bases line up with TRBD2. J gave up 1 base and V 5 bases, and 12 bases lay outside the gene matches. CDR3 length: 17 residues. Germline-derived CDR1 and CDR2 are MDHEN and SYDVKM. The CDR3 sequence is CASSAPYLREGSYEQYF. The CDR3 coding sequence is TGTGCCAGCAGTGCCCCTTATTTGCGGGAGGGTTCCTACGAGCAGTACTTC.

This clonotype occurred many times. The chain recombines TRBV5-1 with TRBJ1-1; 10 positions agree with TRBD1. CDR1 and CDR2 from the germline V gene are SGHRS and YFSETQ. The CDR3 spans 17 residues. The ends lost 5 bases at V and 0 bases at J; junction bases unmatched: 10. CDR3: CASSPGTGVNVNTEAFF. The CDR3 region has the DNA TGCGCCAGCAGTCCCGGGACAGGGGTCAACGTGAACACTGAAGCTTTCTTT. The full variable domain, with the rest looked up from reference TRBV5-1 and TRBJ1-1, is KAGVTQTPRYLIKTRGQQVTLSCSPISGHRSVSWYQQTPGQGLQFLFEYFSETQRNKGNFPGRFSGRQFSNSRSEMNVSTLELGDSALYLCASSPGTGVNVNTEAFFGQGTRLTVV.

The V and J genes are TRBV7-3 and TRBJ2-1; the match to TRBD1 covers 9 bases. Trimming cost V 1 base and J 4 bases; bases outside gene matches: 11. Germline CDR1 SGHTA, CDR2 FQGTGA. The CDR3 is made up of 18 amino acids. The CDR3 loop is CASSLRGPGQGFYNEQFF. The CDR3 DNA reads TGTGCCAGCAGCTTAAGGGGCCCGGGACAGGGTTTTTACAATGAGCAGTTCTTC.

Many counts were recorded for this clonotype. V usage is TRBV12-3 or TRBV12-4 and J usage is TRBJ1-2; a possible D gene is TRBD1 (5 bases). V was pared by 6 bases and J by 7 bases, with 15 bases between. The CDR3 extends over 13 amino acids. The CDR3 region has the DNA TGTGCCAGCAGGCCTCAGGGTAGGAGTGGCTACACCTTC. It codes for CASRPQGRSGYTF.

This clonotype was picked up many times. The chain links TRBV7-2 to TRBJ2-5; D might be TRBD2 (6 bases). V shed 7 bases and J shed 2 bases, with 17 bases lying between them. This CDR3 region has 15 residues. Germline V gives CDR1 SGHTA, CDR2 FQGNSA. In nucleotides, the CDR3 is TGTGCCAGCACCTCTAGCGCCGATCGTCAAGAGACCCAGTACTTC. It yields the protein CASTSSADRQETQYF.

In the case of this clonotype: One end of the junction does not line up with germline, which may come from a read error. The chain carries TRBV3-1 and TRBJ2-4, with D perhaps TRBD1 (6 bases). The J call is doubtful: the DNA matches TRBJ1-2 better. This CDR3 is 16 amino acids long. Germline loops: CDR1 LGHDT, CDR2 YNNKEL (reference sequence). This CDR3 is CASNQAQGRGSYGYTF. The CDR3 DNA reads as TGTGCCAGCAACCAAGCACAGGGACGAGGATCCTATGGCTACACCTTC.

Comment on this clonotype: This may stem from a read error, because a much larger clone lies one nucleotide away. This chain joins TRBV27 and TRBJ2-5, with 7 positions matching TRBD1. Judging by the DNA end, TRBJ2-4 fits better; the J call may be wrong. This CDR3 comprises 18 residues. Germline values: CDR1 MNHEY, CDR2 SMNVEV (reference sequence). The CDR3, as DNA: TGTGCCGGCAGTTTGGTTCCGGTATATAGACAGGGCGAAGACATTCAGTACTTC. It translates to CAGSLVPVYRQGEDIQYF.